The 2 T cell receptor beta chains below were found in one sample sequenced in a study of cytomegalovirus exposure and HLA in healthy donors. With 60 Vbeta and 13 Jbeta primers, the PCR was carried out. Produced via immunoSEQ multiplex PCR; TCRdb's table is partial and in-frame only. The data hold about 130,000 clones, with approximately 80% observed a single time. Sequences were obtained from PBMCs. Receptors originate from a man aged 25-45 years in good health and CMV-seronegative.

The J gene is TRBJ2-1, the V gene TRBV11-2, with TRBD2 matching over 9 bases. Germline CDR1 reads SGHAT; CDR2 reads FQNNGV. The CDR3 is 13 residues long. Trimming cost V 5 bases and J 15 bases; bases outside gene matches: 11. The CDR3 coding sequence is TGTGCCAGCAGCCGGGAGAATAGCGGGAGTTTGTTCTTC. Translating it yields CASSRENSGSLFF.

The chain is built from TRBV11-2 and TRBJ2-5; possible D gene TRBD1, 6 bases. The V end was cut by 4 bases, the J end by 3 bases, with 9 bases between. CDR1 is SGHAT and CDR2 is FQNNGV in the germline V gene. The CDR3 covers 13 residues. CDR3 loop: CASSYRQEETQYF. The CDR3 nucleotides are TGTGCCAGCAGCTACCGACAGGAAGAGACCCAGTACTTC.